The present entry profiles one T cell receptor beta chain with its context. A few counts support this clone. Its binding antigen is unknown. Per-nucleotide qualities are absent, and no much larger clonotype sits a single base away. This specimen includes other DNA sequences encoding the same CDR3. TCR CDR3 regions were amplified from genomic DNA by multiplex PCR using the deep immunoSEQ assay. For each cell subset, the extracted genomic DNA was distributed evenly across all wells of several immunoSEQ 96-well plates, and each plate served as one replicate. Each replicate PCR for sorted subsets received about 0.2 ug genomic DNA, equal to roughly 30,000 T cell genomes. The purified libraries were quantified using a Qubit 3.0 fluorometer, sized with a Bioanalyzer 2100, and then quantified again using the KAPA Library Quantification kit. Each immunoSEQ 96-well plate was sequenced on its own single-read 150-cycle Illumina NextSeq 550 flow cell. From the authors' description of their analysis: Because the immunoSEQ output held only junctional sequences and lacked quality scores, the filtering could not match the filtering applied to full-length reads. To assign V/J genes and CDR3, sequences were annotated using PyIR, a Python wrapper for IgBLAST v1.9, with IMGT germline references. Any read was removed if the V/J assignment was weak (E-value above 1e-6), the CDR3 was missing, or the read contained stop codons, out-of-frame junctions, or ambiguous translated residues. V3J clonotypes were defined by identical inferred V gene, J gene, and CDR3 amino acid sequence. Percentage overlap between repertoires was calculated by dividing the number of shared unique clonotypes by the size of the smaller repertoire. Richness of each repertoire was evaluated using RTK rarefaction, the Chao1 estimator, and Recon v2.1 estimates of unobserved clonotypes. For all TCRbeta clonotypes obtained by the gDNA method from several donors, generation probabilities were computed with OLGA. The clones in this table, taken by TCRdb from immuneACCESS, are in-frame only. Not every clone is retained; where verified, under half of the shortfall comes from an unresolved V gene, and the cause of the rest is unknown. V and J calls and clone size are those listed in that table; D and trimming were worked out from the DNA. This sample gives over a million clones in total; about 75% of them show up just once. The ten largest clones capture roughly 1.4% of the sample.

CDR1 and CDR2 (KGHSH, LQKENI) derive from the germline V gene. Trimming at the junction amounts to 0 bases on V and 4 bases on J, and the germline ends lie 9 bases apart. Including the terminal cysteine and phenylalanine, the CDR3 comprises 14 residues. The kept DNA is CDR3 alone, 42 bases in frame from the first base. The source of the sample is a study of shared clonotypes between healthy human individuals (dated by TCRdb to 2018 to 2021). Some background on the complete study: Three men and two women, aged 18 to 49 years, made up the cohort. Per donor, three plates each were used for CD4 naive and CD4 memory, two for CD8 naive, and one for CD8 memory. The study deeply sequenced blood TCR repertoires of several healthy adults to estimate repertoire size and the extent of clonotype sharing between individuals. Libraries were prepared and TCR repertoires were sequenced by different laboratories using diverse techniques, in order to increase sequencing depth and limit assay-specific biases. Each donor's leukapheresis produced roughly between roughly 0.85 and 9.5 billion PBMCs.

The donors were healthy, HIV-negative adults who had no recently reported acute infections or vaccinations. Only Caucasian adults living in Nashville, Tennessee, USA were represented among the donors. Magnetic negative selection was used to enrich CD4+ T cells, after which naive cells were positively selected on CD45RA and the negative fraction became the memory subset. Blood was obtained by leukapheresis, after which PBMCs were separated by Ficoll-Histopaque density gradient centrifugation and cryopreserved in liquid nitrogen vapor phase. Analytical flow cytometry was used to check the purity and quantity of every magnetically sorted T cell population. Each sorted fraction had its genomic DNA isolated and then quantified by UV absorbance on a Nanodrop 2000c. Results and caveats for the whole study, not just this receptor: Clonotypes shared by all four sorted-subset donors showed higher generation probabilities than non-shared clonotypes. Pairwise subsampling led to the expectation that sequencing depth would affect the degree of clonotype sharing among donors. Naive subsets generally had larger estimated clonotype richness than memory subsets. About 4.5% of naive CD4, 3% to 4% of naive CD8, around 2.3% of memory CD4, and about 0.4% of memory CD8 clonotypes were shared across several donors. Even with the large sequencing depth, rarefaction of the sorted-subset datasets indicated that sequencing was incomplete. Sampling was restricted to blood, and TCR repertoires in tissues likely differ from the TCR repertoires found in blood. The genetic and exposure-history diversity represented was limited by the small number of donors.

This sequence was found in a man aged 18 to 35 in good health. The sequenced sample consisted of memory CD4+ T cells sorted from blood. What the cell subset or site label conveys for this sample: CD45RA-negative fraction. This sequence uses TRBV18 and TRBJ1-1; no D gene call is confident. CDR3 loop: CASSPPGGITEAFF. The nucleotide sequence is TGTGCCAGCTCACCACCGGGAGGAATCACTGAAGCTTTCTTT.